This T cell receptor (beta chain) was sequenced for a study of blood T cells in healthy people across ages. Study-wide results and limits: Expanded clonotype changes were possibly confounded by unknown donor CMV status. Naive T cell percentage strongly correlated with TCR beta diversity.

Sample-barcoded 5' priming and a J-beta primer mix drove a second PCR of roughly 7 to 11 cycles. Each CDR3 protein gets one entry after TCRdb re-called the 5' RACE reads with MiXCR. The sample carries 710,000 or so distinct CDR3 sequences, less than 40% recorded once. In its sample, this clonotype was seen a few times. Its antigen remains unidentified. Trimming took 2 bases from V and 7 from J; bases not matched to a gene: 11. CDR1 MNHEY and CDR2 SMNVEV come from the germline V gene (reference sequence). The CDR3 has 15 residues. The receptor comes from a woman at least 80 years old in good health. Sequences were obtained from blood. The rearrangement uses TRBV27 and TRBJ2-7; TRBD1 aligns across 7 bases. In nucleotides, the CDR3 is TGTGCCAGCAGTTTAAGGGGGCAGGGTAGGTATGAGCAGTACTTC. As protein: CASSLRGQGRYEQYF.